This T cell receptor (beta chain) was captured by sequencing in a study of CD8+ T cells in alopecia areata. Study-wide results and limits: Scalp specimens additionally yield sequences from normal skin's resident alphabeta T cells.

CDR1 MGHDK and CDR2 SYGVNS come from the germline V gene. The CDR3 totals 10 residues. Trimming took 6 bases from V and 6 from J, leaving 6 bases between them. Indicated treatment: oral pan-JAK inhibitor, 5-10 mg twice daily. RNA was extracted and reverse transcribed into cDNA as the sequencing template. The method was immunoSEQ multiplex PCR; TCRdb's version includes in-frame clones alone and lacks a portion of them. The sample has over 150,000 clones; approximately 55% are singletons. About this clone itself: Its target is unknown.

Material: CD8+ T cells sorted from blood, obtained at week 24, from a patient treated with tofacitinib. The rearrangement links TRBV25-1 to TRBJ2-7; tentatively, D is TRBD2 (5 bases). This TCR was sampled from a human donor with alopecia areata. The CDR3 is CASRGAEQYF. The CDR3 DNA follows: TGTGCCAGCAGGGGAGCCGAGCAGTACTTC.